This T cell receptor (beta chain) was retrieved from a study of Ad26.COV2.S vaccination and SARS-CoV-2 variants. About the study: The study gave Ad26.COV2.S intramuscularly, once or twice 56 days apart.

Treatment given: some 20 received Ad26.COV2.S at low or high dose, single or two shots; about 5 received placebo; per-sample allocation not given. The investigators took samples on day 63 after the first vaccine or placebo injection. Within Boston, the person who donated was an adult of 18-55 years. An Ad26 vector expressing Wuhan-strain SARS-CoV-2 spike served as the vaccine. The ends were cut back, 0 bases at V and 0 bases at J, with 9 bases in the middle. The CDR3 is made up of 16 amino acids. Germline lookup yields CDR1 MNHEY and CDR2 SVGEGT. This clone was recorded at least ten times. The method was immunoSEQ multiplex PCR; TCRdb's version includes in-frame clones alone and lacks a portion of them. The sample consists of around 370,000 clones, approximately 81% of them appearing once.

This material consisted of peripheral blood, taken in a trial of Ad26.COV2.S vaccine versus placebo. The rearrangement links TRBV6-2 or TRBV6-3 to TRBJ1-5, with D unclear. The sequence was collected from a person aged 18-60 years who received the Ad26.COV2.S COVID-19 vaccine or a placebo. CDR3 in amino acids: CASSYSGSYSNQPQHF. The CDR3 region has the DNA TGTGCCAGCAGTTACTCGGGCAGTTATAGCAATCAGCCCCAGCATTTT.